The 8 T cell receptor delta chains presented below share a single source sample, sequenced in a study of gamma-delta chains in newborns, infants, children. TCRdb re-identified clones in the reads via CATT. Of approximately 11,000 delta-chain clones listed, around 8.3% were seen once; the top ten hold roughly 8.3%. Sample: blood. These receptors were collected from a child who was a newborn, infant or young child, either healthy, febrile or measles-vaccinated (not recorded which).

This clone was seen a few times. A much larger clone lies one base from this, so it may be a read error. This sequence joins TRDV2 and TRDJ3; 9 bases align to TRDD3. The V gene's germline CDR1 is GEAIGNYY and CDR2 EKD. The CDR3 has 21 amino acids. CDR3 in DNA: TGTGCCTGTGACACCGGGGGTTCTGGGGGATGGAGCTCCTGGGACGCCCGACAGATGTTTTTC. This codes for CACDTGGSGGWSSWDARQMFF.

This clone was detected only a few times. The V call is TRDV2, the J call TRDJ3; 12 nucleotides line up with TRDD3. The CDR3 covers 19 residues. CDR1 is GEAIGNYY and CDR2 is EKD in the germline V gene. V trimming: 3 bases; J trimming: 0 bases; junction bases outside the gene matches: 5. DNA of the CDR3: TGTGCCTGTGACTCGACTGGGGGATACCCCTCCTGGGACACCCGACAGATGTTTTTC. This sequence encodes CACDSTGGYPSWDTRQMFF.

This clone was recorded a few times. The chain joins TRDV2 to TRDJ1; no firm D call. CDR3 length equals 15 residues. V lost 0 bases, J lost 0 bases, and 10 bases lay in between. Germline CDR1 GEAIGNYY, CDR2 EKD. The CDR3 DNA reads as TGTGCCTGTGACACCCTGGACCTCAACACCGATAAACTCATCTTT. Its protein product is CACDTLDLNTDKLIF.

Concerning this clone itself: The same CDR3 also results from other DNA sequences found in this sample. V usage is TRDV2 and J usage is TRDJ3, with 13 nucleotides matching TRDD3. Germline values: CDR1 GEAIGNYY, CDR2 EKD. Trimming removed 3 bases from V and 2 bases from J; junction bases left unmatched: 6. This CDR3 spans 19 amino acids. In nucleotides, the CDR3 is TGTGCCTGTGACTCTACTGGGGGATACGGGGCCTGGGACACCCGACAGATGTTTTTC. Translation gives CACDSTGGYGAWDTRQMFF.

As for this clone: The junction departs from the called germline gene at one end, perhaps through a read error. The sample holds other DNA sequences that translate to the same CDR3. The chain couples TRDV2 to TRDJ3; 11 nucleotides match TRDD3. CDR1 is GEAIGNYY and CDR2 is EKD in the germline V gene. This CDR3 has 20 amino acids. The CDR3 here is CACDTVLGDKSSWDTRQMFF. The CDR3 bases are TGCGCCTGTGACACCGTACTGGGGGATAAAAGCTCCTGGGACACCCGACAGATGTTTTTC.

V usage is TRDV2 and J usage is TRDJ3, with 11 bases lining up with TRDD3. Germline V CDR1 and CDR2: GEAIGNYY, EKD. V trimming: 2 bases; J trimming: 2 bases; junction bases outside the gene matches: 10. The CDR3 runs 20 residues. CDR3 DNA sequence: TGTGCCTGTGACATTCTGGGGAGACTGGGGGATACCTGGGACACCCGACAGATGTTTTTC. It codes for CACDILGRLGDTWDTRQMFF.

The chain has TRDV2 and TRDJ3; 9 positions match TRDD3. The CDR3 length is 19 residues. With V trimmed by 3 bases and J by 1 base, 9 bases remained unmatched. Germline values: CDR1 GEAIGNYY, CDR2 EKD. The CDR3 DNA sequence: TGTGCCTGTGACTCAATACTGGGGGACCCTTCCTGGGACACCCGACAGATGTTTTTC. Residues: CACDSILGDPSWDTRQMFF.

The V and J genes are TRDV2 and TRDJ3; 9 bases line up with TRDD3. This CDR3 is 20 amino acids long. Germline CDR1 reads GEAIGNYY; CDR2 reads EKD. J gave up 1 base and V 0 bases, and 9 bases lay outside the gene matches. In nucleotides, the CDR3 is TGTGCCTGTGACACCGTACTGGGGGACACTCAATCCTGGGACACCCGACAGATGTTTTTC. It encodes CACDTVLGDTQSWDTRQMFF.